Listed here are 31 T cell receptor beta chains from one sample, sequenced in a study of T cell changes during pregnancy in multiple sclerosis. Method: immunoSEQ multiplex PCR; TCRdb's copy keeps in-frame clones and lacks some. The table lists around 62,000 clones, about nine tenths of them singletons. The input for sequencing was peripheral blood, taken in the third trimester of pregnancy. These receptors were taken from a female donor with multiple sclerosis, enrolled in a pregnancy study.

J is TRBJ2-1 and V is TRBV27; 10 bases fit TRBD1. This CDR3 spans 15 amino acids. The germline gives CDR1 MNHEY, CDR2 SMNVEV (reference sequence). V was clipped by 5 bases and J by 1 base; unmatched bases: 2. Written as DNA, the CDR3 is TGTGCCAGCAGTCGGGACAGGGGTTCCTACAATGAGCAGTTCTTC. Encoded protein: CASSRDRGSYNEQFF.

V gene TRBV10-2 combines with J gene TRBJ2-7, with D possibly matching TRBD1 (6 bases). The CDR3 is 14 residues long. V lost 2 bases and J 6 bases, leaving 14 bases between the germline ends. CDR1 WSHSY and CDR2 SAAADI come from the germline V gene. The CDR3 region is CASSERAPRGEQYF. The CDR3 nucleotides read TGCGCCAGCAGTGAGAGGGCTCCCAGGGGCGAGCAGTACTTC.

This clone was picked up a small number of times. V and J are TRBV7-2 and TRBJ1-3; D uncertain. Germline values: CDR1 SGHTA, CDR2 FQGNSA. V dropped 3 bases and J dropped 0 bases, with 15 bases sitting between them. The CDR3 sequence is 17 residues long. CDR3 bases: TGTGCCAGCAGCTTTGGTTTCCGGGTAGACTCTGGAAACACCATATATTTT. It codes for CASSFGFRVDSGNTIYF.

CDR3 region: CASSLGWREVETQYF. Here the CDR3 DNA reads TGTGCCAGTAGTCTCGGGTGGAGGGAGGTTGAGACCCAGTACTTC. The chain recombines TRBV19 with TRBJ2-5, with D possibly matching TRBD2 (6 bases). Germline CDR1 and CDR2: LNHDA and SQIVND (reference sequence). This CDR3 is 15 amino acids long. Trimming removed 5 bases from V and 5 bases from J, with 18 bases in between.

The CDR3 spells CASSLGLAGVYEQYF. As DNA, the CDR3 is TGTGCCAGCAGCTTAGGACTAGCGGGAGTCTACGAGCAGTACTTC. V is TRBV7-6 and J is TRBJ2-7, with 12 bases lining up with TRBD2. The CDR3 runs to 15 residues. With V trimmed by 1 base and J by 3 bases, 1 base remained unmatched. Germline CDR1 and CDR2: SGHVS and FNYEAQ.

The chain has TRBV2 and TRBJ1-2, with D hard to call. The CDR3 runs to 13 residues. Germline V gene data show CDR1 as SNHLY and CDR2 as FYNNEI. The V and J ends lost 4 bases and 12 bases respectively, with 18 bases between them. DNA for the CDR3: TGTGCCAGCAGTGGTCGGGAGGGAGGTGGGAACACCTTC. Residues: CASSGREGGGNTF. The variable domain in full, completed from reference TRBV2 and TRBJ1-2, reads EPEVTQTPSHQVTQMGQEVILRCVPISNHLYFYWYRQILGQKVEFLVSFYNNEISEKSEIFDDQFSVERPDGSNFTLKIRSTKLEDSAMYFCASSGREGGGNTFGSGTRLTVV.

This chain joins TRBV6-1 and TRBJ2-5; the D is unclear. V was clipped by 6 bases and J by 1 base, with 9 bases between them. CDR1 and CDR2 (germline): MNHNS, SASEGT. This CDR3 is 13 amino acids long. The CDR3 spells CASREEVQETQYF. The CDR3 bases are TGTGCCAGCAGAGAGGAAGTCCAAGAGACCCAGTACTTC.

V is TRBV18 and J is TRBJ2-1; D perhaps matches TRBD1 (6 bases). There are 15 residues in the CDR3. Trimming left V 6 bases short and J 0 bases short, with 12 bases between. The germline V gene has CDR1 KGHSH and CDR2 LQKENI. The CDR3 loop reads CASSRGQTSYNEQFF. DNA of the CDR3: TGTGCCAGCTCCCGAGGACAGACCTCCTACAATGAGCAGTTCTTC.

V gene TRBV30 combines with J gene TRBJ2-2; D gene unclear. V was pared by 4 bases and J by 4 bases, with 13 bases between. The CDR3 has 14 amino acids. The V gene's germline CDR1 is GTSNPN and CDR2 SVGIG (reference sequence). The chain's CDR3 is CAWNFGPGTGELFF. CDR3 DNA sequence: TGTGCCTGGAATTTTGGGCCCGGCACCGGGGAGCTGTTTTTT.

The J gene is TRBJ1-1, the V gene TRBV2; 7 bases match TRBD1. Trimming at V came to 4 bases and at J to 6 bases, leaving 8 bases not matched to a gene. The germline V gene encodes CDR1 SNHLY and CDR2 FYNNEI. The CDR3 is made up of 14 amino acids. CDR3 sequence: CASSVETGRPEAFF. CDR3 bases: TGTGCCAGCAGTGTTGAGACAGGGCGGCCTGAAGCTTTCTTT.

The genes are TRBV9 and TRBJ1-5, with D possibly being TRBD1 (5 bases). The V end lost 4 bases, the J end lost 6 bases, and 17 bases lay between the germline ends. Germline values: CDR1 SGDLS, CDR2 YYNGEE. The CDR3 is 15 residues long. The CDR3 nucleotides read TGTGCCAGCAGCTCCAACCCCGGGGGGGGTCAGCCCCAGCATTTT. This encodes CASSSNPGGGQPQHF.

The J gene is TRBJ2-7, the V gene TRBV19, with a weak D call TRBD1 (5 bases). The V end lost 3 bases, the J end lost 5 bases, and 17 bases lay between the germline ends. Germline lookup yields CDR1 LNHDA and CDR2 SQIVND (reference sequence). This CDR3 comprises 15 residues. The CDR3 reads CASSILGAQDHEQYF. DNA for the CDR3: TGTGCCAGTAGTATCCTAGGGGCGCAGGACCACGAGCAGTACTTC.

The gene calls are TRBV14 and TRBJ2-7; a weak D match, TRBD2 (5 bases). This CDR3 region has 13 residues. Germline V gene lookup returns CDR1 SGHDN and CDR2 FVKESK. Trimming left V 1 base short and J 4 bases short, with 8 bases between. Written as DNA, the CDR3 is TGTGCCAGCAGCCAAGTTCGGGGTTACGAGCAGTACTTC. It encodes CASSQVRGYEQYF.

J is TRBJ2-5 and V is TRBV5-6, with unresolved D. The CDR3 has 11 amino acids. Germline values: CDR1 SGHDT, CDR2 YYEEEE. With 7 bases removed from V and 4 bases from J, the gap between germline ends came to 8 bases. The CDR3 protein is CASRFGETQYF. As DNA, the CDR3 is TGTGCCAGCCGTTTCGGAGAGACCCAGTACTTC.

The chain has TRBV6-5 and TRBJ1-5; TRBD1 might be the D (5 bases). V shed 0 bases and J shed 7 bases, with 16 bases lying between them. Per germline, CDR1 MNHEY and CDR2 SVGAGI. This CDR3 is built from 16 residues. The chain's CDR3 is CASSYSTPQGGQPQHF. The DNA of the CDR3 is TGTGCCAGCAGTTACTCGACTCCCCAGGGAGGCCAGCCCCAGCATTTT.

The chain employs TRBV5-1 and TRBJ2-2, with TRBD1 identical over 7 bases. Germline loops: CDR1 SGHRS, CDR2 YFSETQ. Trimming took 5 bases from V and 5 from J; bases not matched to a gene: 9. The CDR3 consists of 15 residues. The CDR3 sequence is CASRTTGELTGELFF. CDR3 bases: TGCGCCAGCAGGACTACAGGGGAGCTGACCGGGGAGCTGTTTTTT.

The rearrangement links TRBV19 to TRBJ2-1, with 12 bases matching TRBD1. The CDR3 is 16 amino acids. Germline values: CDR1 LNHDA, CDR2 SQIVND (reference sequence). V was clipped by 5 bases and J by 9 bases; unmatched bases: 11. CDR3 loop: CASSPQRDRGRTEQFF. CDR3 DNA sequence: TGTGCCAGTAGTCCCCAGAGGGACAGGGGGCGGACTGAGCAGTTCTTC.

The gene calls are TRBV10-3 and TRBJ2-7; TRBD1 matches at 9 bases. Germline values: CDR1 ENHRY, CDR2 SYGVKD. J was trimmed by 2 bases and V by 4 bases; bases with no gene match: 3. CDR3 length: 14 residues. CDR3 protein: CAISGGDRAYEQYF. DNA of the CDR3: TGTGCCATCAGTGGGGGGGACAGGGCCTACGAGCAGTACTTC.

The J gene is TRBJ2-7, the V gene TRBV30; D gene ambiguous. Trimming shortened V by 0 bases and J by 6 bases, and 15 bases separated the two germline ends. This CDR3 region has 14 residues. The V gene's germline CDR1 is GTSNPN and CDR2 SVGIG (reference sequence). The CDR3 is CAWSVRALAREQYF. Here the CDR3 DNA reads TGTGCCTGGAGTGTCCGAGCCCTCGCACGCGAGCAGTACTTC.

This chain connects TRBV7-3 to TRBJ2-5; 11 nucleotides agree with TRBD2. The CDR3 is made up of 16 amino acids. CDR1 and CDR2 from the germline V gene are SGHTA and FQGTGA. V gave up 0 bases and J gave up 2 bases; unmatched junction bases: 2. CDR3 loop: CASSLTLAGGQETQYF. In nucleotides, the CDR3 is TGTGCCAGCAGCTTAACGCTAGCGGGGGGTCAAGAGACCCAGTACTTC.

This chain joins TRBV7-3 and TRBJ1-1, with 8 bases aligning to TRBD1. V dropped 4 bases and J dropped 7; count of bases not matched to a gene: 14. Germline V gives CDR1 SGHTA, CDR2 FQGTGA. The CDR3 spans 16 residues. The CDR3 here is CASSSYRGSLCVEAFF. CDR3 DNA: TGTGCCAGCAGCTCCTACAGGGGGTCCCTTTGCGTTGAAGCTTTCTTT.

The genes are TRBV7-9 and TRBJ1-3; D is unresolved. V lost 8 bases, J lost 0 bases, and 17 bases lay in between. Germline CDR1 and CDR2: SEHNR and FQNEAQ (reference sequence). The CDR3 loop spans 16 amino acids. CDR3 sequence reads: CASYSSDGASGNTIYF. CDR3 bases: TGTGCCAGCTATTCGAGTGACGGAGCCTCTGGAAACACCATATATTTT.

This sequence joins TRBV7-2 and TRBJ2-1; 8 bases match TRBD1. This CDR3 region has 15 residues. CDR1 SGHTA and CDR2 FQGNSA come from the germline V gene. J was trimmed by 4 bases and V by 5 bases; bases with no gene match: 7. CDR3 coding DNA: TGTGCCAGCAGCCTTGACAGGGGCCGTTACAATGAGCAGTTCTTC. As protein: CASSLDRGRYNEQFF.

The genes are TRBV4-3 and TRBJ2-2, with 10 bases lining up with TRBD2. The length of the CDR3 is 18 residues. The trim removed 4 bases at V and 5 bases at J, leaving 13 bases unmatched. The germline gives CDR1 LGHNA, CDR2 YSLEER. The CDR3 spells CASSPTASGGLGTGELFF. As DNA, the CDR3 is TGCGCCAGCAGCCCTACCGCTAGCGGGGGCCTAGGAACCGGGGAGCTGTTTTTT.

The CDR3: CASSVTSGADTQYF. CDR3 nucleotide sequence: TGTGCCAGCAGCGTGACTAGCGGGGCGGATACGCAGTATTTT. The rearrangement links TRBV9 to TRBJ2-3, with 11 bases fitting TRBD2. The CDR3 is 14 amino acids. V lost 2 bases, J lost 6 bases, and 2 bases stayed unmatched. Germline V gives CDR1 SGDLS, CDR2 YYNGEE.

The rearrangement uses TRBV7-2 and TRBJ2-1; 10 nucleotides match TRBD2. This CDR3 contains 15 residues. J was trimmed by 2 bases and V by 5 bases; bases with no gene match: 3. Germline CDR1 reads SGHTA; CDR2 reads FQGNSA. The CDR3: CASSPGTSAYNEQFF. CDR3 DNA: TGTGCCAGCAGCCCCGGGACTAGCGCCTACAATGAGCAGTTCTTC.

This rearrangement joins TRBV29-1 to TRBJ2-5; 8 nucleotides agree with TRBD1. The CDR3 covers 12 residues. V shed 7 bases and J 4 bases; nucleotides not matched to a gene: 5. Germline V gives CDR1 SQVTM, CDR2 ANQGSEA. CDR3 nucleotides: TGCAGCGCTGGACAGGGTGGAGAGACCCAGTACTTC. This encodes CSAGQGGETQYF. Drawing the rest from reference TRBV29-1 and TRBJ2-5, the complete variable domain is SAVISQKPSRDICQRGTSLTIQCQVDSQVTMMFWYRQQPGQSLTLIATANQGSEATYESGFVIDKFPISRPNLTFSTLTVSNMSPEDSSIYLCSAGQGGETQYFGPGTRLLVL.

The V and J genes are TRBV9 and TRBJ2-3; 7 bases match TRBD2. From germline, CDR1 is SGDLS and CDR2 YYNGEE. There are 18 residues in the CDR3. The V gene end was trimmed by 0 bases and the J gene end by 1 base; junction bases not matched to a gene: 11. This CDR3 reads CASSVASSSGWGTDTQYF. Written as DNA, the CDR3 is TGTGCCAGCAGCGTAGCGTCATCTAGCGGCTGGGGCACAGATACGCAGTATTTT.

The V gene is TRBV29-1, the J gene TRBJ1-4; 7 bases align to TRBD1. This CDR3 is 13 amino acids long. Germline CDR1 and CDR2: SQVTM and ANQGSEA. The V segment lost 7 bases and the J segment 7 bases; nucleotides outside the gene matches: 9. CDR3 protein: CSAGQAAGEKLFF. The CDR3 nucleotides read TGCAGCGCCGGACAGGCTGCGGGTGAAAAACTGTTTTTT.

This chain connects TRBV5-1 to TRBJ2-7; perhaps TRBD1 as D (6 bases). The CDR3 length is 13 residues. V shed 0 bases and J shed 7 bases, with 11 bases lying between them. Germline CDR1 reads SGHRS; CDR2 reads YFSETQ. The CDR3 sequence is CASSLAQGREQYF. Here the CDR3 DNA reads TGCGCCAGCAGCTTGGCCCAGGGGCGGGAGCAGTACTTC.

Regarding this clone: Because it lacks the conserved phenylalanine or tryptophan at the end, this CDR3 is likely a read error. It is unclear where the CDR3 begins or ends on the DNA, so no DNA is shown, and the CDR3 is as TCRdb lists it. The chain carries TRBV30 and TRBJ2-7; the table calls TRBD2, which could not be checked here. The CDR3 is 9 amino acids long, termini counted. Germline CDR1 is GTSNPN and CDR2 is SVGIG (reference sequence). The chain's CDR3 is CAEFSGSVL.